This TCR beta chain stems from a study of control samples from healthy donors and cancer patients. The CDR3 is made up of 14 amino acids. The germline gives CDR1 SGHAT, CDR2 FQNNGV. V was clipped by 0 bases and J by 2 bases, with 5 bases between them. Measured with immunoSEQ multiplex PCR; TCRdb has only the in-frame clones, and not every one. The table records some 100,000 clones, over 75% of them present only once. Sample: blood. The chain has TRBV11-2 and TRBJ1-3; no firm D call. The source is a woman aged 45-60 years in good health. Here the CDR3 reads CASSLDRAGNTIYF. CDR3 nucleotides: TGTGCCAGCAGCTTAGATAGGGCTGGAAACACCATATATTTT.